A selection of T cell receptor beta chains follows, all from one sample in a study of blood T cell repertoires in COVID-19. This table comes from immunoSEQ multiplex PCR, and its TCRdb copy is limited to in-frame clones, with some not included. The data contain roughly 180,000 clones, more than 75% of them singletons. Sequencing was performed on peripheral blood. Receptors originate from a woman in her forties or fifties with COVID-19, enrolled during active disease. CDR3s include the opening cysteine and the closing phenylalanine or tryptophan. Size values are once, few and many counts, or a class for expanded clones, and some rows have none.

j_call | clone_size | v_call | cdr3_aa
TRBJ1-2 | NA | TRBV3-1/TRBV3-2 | CASSPMGGSYGYTF
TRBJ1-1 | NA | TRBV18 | CASSPTDRGPDTEAFF
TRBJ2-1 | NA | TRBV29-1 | CSVEGLHYNEQFF
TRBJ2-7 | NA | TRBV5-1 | CASSWGGVSYEQYF
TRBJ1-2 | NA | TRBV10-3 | CAISESGLWGYTF
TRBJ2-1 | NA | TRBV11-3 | CASSSNNEQFF
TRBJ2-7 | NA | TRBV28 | CASRRQGISYEQYF
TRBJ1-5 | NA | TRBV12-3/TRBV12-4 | CASRPGGEPQHF
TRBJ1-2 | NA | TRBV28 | CASSETRGYTF
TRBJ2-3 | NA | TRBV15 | CATSGLAGAGPDTQYF
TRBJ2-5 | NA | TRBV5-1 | CASSLGSGGHQETQYF
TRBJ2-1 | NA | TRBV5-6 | CASSLNNEQFF
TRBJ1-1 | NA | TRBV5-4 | CASSDSGTEAFF
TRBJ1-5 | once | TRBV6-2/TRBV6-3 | CASSYLGQGNQPQHF
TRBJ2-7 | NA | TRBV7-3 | CASSPDSVRSYEQYF